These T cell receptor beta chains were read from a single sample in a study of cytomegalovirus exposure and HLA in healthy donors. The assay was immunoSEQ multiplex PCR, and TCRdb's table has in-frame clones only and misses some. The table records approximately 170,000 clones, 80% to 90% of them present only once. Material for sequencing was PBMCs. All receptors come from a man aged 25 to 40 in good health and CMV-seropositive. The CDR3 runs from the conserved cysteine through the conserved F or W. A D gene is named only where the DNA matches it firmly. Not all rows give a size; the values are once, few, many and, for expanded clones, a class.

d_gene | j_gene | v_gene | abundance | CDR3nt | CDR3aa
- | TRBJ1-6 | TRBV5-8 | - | TGTGCCAGCAGATCACAGATTAATTCACCCCTCCACTTT | CASRSQINSPLHF
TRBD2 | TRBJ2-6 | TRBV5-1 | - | TGCGCCAGCAGCCCCATGGCGGGGGGCTCTGGGGCCAACGTCCTGACTTTC | CASSPMAGGSGANVLTF
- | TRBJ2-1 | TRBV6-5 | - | TGTGCCAGCTGGTTTGCGGGATACAATGAGCAGTTCTTC | CASWFAGYNEQFF
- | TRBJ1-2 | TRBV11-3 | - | TGTGCCAGCAGCTCGACAGGTGGCTACACCTTC | CASSSTGGYTF
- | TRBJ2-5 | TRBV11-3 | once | TGTGCCAGCAGCCGGGCCAGGGGAATGGGGGAGACCCAGTACTTC | CASSRARGMGETQYF
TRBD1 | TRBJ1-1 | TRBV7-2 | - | TGTGCCAGCAGCAGGGGGCCTGACACTGAAGCTTTCTTT | CASSRGPDTEAFF
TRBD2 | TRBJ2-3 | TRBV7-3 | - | TGTGCCAGCAGCTTAAAACTAGCGGGAAGCACAGATACGCAGTATTTT | CASSLKLAGSTDTQYF
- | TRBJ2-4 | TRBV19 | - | TGTGCCAGTAGTAGCGGGGCGACAGTAAGCAAAAACATTCAGTACTTC | CASSSGATVSKNIQYF
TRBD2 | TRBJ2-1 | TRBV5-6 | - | TGTGCCAGCAGCTTATCACCCGAAACTAGCGGGAGATACGATGAGCAGTTCTTC | CASSLSPETSGRYDEQFF
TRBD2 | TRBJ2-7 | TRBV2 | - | TGTGCCAGCAGTGGATCTCCCCCCCAACTAGCGGGAAGGCGCTACGAGCAGTACTTC | CASSGSPPQLAGRRYEQYF
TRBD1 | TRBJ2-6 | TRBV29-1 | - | TGCAGCGTTCGGCGACAGGGCATCTCTGGGGCCAACGTCCTGACTTTC | CSVRRQGISGANVLTF
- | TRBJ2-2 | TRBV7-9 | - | TGTGCCAGCAGCTTAGAGGCGGGACTTCACACCGGGGAGCTGTTTTTT | CASSLEAGLHTGELFF
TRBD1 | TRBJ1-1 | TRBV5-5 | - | TGTGCCAGCAGCCACGGACAGGGACGATTGAACACTGAAGCTTTCTTT | CASSHGQGRLNTEAFF
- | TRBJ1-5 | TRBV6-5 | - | TGTGCCAGCAAAAGGGAGGGGAGCAATCAGCCCCAGCATTTT | CASKREGSNQPQHF
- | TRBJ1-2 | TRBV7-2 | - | TGTGCCAGCAGCTTAGAGACAAGTACTAACTATGGCTACACCTTC | CASSLETSTNYGYTF
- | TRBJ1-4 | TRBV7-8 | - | TGTGCCAGCAGCTTAGGGCGGGGTGAGGTTGAAAAACTGTTTTTT | CASSLGRGEVEKLFF
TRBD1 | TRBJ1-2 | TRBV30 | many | TGTGCCTGGAACATACAGGGGCCTAACTATGGCTACACCTTC | CAWNIQGPNYGYTF
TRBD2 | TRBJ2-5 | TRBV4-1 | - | TGCGCCAGCAGCCGAGACCGTGGGACTAGCGGGAGGCAAACGCAAGAGACCCAGTACTTC | CASSRDRGTSGRQTQETQYF
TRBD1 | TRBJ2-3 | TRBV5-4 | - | TGTGTCAGCAACTCTCGGGACAGGGGTACAGATACGCAGTATTTT | CVSNSRDRGTDTQYF